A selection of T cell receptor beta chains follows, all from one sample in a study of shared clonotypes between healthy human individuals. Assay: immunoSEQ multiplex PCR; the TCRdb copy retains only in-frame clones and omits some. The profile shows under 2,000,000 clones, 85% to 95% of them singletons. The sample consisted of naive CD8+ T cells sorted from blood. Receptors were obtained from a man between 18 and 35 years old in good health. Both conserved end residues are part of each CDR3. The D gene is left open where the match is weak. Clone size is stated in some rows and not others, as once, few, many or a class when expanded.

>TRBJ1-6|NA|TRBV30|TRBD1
CAQDRGVNSPLHF
TGTGCGCAAGACAGGGGCGTGAATTCACCCCTCCACTTT
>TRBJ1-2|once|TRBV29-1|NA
CSVEGHDDYGYTF
TGCAGCGTTGAGGGACACGATGACTATGGCTACACCTTC
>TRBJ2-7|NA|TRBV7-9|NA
CASSFGGPYEQYF
TGTGCCAGCAGCTTCGGGGGTCCCTACGAGCAGTACTTC
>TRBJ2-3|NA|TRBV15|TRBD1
CATSLGTGADTQYF
TGTGCCACCAGCTTAGGGACAGGGGCAGATACGCAGTATTTT
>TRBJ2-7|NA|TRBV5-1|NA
CASSLVADREQYF
TGCGCCAGCAGCTTGGTTGCAGACAGGGAGCAGTACTTC
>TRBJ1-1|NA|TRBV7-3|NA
CASSPTGPGEAFF
TGTGCCAGCAGCCCAACCGGGCCTGGAGAAGCTTTCTTT
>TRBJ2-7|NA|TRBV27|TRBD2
CASSAGTSLGEQYF
TGTGCCAGCAGCGCGGGGACTAGTCTCGGCGAGCAGTACTTC
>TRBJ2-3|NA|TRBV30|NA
CAWSRGASDTQYF
TGTGCCTGGAGTCGCGGAGCCTCCGATACGCAGTATTTT
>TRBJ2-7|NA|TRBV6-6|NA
CASSEGVEQYF
TGTGCCAGCAGTGAGGGGGTTGAGCAGTACTTC
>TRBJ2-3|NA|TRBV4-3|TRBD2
CASSQDRGGSGVIGTDTQYF
TGCGCCAGCAGCCAAGATCGAGGTGGTAGCGGGGTAATCGGCACAGATACGCAGTATTTT
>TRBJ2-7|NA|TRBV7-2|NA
CASSPWGSYEQYF
TGTGCCAGCAGCCCCTGGGGCTCCTACGAGCAGTACTTC
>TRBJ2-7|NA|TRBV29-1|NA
CSVEENRIGSYEQYF
TGCAGCGTTGAAGAAAACAGGATAGGCTCCTACGAGCAGTACTTC
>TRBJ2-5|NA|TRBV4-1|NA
CASSPEPSYAGGQETQYF
TGCGCCAGCAGCCCCGAGCCCTCTTATGCTGGCGGGCAAGAGACCCAGTACTTC
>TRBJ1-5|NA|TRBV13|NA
CASSLGLQGMSNQPQHF
TGTGCCAGCAGCTTAGGCCTGCAGGGGATGAGCAATCAGCCCCAGCATTTT
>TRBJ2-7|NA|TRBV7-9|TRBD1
CASSLGTGLSYEQYF
TGTGCCAGCAGCTTGGGGACAGGCCTTTCCTACGAGCAGTACTTC
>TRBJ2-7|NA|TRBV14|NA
CASSQEYEQYF
TGTGCCAGCAGCCAAGAGTACGAGCAGTACTTC
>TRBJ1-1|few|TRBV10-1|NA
CASSSGVYTEAFF
TGCGCCAGCTCATCCGGGGTGTACACTGAAGCTTTCTTT
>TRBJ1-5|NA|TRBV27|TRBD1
CASGDRGNQPQHF
TGTGCCAGCGGTGACAGGGGCAATCAGCCCCAGCATTTT
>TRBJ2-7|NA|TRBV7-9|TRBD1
CASSPKDRYEQYF
TGTGCCAGCAGCCCTAAGGACAGGTACGAGCAGTACTTC
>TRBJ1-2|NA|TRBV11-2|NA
CASSLVGAGHPGGYTF
TGTGCCAGCAGCTTAGTCGGGGCGGGCCATCCTGGAGGCTACACCTTC
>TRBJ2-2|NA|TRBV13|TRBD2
CASSFLPGLANTGELFF
TGTGCCAGCAGCTTCTTGCCGGGACTAGCGAACACCGGGGAGCTGTTTTTT
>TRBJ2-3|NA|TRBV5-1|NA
CASSLRVGLSTDTQYF
TGCGCCAGCAGCTTGCGGGTGGGGCTGAGCACAGATACGCAGTATTTT
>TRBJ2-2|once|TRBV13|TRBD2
CASSHERAASGVGELFF
TGTGCCAGCAGCCACGAACGTGCGGCTAGCGGGGTCGGGGAGCTGTTTTTT
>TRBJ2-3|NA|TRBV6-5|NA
CASSSDTYLTDTQYF
TGTGCCAGCAGCAGCGACACCTACCTCACAGATACGCAGTATTTT
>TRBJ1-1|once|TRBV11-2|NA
CASRGWDLGRNTEAFF
TGTGCCAGCAGAGGCTGGGATCTCGGGCGGAACACTGAAGCTTTCTTT
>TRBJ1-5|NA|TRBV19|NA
CASSIDPDREDQPQHF
TGTGCCAGTAGTATAGATCCGGACCGGGAGGATCAGCCCCAGCATTTT
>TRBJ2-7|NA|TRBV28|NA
CASNTRAGQTYEQYF
TGTGCCAGCAATACCCGGGCAGGCCAGACCTACGAGCAGTACTTC
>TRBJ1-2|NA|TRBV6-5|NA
CATTDGSGYTF
TGTGCCACCACCGACGGCAGTGGCTACACCTTC
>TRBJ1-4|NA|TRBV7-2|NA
CASSADGPTNEKLFF
TGTGCCAGCAGCGCGGACGGTCCAACTAATGAAAAACTGTTTTTT
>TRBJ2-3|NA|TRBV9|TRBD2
CASSAAGGDQDTQYF
TGTGCCAGCAGCGCCGCCGGGGGGGATCAAGATACGCAGTATTTT
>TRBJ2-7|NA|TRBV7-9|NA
CASSLARISSSYEQYF
TGTGCCAGCAGCTTAGCTCGCATTTCGAGCTCCTACGAGCAGTACTTC
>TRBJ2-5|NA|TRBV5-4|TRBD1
CASSFLRQGEETQYF
TGTGCCAGCAGCTTCTTGAGACAGGGGGAAGAGACCCAGTACTTC
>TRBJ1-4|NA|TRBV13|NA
CASSLARTNEKLFF
TGTGCCAGCAGCTTAGCGAGAACTAATGAAAAACTGTTTTTT
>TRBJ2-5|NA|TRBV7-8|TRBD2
CASSKTSGQETQYF
TGTGCCAGCAGCAAGACTAGCGGACAAGAGACCCAGTACTTC
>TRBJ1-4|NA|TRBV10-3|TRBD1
CAISESFGTGTEKLFF
TGTGCCATCAGTGAGTCTTTTGGGACAGGGACTGAAAAACTGTTTTTT
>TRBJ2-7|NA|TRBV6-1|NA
CASSPTATNYEQYF
TGTGCCAGCAGTCCGACAGCAACCAACTACGAGCAGTACTTC
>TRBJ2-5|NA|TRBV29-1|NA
CSSNQGEGTQYF
TGCAGCTCAAACCAGGGGGAGGGGACCCAGTACTTC
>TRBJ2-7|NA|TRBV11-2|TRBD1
CASSLFGLGTGSYEQYF
TGTGCCAGCAGCTTATTTGGGCTAGGGACAGGGTCCTACGAGCAGTACTTC
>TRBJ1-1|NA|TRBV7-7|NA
CASSLLGHRNTEAFF
TGTGCTAGCAGCTTACTGGGACACCGGAACACTGAAGCTTTCTTT
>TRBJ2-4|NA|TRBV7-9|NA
CASSYAGLDIQYF
TGTGCCAGCAGCTATGCGGGTTTGGACATTCAGTACTTC
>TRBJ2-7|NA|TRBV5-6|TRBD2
CASSFSGGAYEQYF
TGTGCCAGCAGCTTTAGCGGGGGAGCCTACGAGCAGTACTTC
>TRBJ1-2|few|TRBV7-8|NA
CASSLIGNYGYTF
TGTGCCAGCAGCTTAATAGGGAACTATGGCTACACCTTC
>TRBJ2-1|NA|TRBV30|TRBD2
CAWSLGLAGGWQFF
TGTGCCTGGAGTCTCGGACTAGCGGGAGGGTGGCAGTTCTTC
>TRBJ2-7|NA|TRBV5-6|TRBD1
CASSPSTGIHEQYF
TGTGCCAGCAGCCCCTCGACAGGGATCCACGAGCAGTACTTC
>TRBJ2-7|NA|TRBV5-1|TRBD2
CASSFSSGYEQYF
TGCGCCAGCAGCTTTTCTAGCGGGTACGAGCAGTACTTC
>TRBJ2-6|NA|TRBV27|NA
CATTSGANVLTF
TGTGCCACAACCTCTGGGGCCAACGTCCTGACTTTC
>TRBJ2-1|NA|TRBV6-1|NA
CASSVLKGALNEQFF
TGTGCCAGCAGCGTCCTGAAGGGAGCTTTAAATGAGCAGTTCTTC
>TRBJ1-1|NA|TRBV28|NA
CASSGGQGGPEAFF
TGTGCCAGCAGTGGGGGGCAGGGAGGTCCTGAAGCTTTCTTT
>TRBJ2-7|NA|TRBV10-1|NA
CASTSQGSYEQYF
TGCGCCAGCACCTCCCAGGGGTCCTACGAGCAGTACTTC
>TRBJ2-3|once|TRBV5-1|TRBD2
CASSGGTSGSSTDTQYF
TGCGCCAGCAGCGGAGGGACTAGCGGGAGTTCCACAGATACGCAGTATTTT
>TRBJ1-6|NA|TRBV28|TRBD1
CASSLLDRGTESPLHF
TGTGCCAGCAGTTTATTAGACAGGGGAACAGAGTCACCCCTCCACTTT
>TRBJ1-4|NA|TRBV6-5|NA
CASSPGEVTNEKLFF
TGTGCCAGCAGTCCCGGGGAAGTGACTAATGAAAAACTGTTTTTT
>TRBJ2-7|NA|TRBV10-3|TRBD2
CATSGSRPYEQYF
TGTGCCACAAGCGGGAGCCGGCCCTACGAGCAGTACTTC
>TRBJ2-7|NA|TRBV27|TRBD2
CASKPDFSGRALHEQYF
TGTGCCAGCAAGCCCGATTTCAGCGGGAGGGCGCTCCACGAGCAGTACTTC
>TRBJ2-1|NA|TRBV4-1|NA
CASSQDWIVYNEQFF
TGCGCCAGCAGCCAAGATTGGATAGTCTACAATGAGCAGTTCTTC
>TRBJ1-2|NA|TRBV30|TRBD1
CASHLQGATYGYTF
TGTGCCTCCCATTTACAGGGGGCGACCTATGGCTACACCTTC
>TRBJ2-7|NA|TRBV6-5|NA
CASSYRVDGLIEQYF
TGTGCCAGCAGTTACCGCGTGGACGGACTAATCGAGCAGTACTTC